Below are 10 T cell receptor beta chains sequenced from a single sample in a study of vaccination and CD4 T cells after COVID-19. Treatment given: approximately 11-day PBMC culture with coronavirus spike peptide pools or control peptides (ViraFEST assay). No cognate antigen is known for these TCRs. The Oncomine TCR Beta short-read assay was applied to DNA of cultured CD4+ T cells. TCRdb redid the calling of the PCR reads with MiXCR, one entry per CDR3 protein. The sample shows some 10,000 distinct CDR3 sequences, around 61% of them seen only once. Material for sequencing was CD4+ T cells from blood, cultured in vitro. These TCRs come from a human donor who had recovered from COVID-19.

The genes are TRBV4-1 and TRBJ1-1, with a weak D call TRBD1 (6 bases). V dropped 4 bases and J dropped 1 base, with 16 bases sitting between them. CDR1 and CDR2 (germline): MGHRA, YSYEKL. CDR3 size: 16 residues. CDR3 sequence: CASSPGPATGNTEAFF. CDR3 nucleotide sequence: TGCGCCAGCAGCCCAGGCCCCGCGACAGGGAACACTGAAGCTTTCTTT.

CDR3 coding DNA: TGCGCCAGCAGCTTGGGAAATCTAGCGGGAGGGCCCCAAGAGACCCAGTACTTC. It is translated as CASSLGNLAGGPQETQYF. The chain joins TRBV5-1 to TRBJ2-5, with 12 bases that match TRBD2. CDR1 is SGHRS and CDR2 is YFSETQ in the germline V gene. The trim removed 0 bases at V and 1 base at J, leaving 7 bases unmatched. This CDR3 contains 18 residues.

CDR3 residues: CASSLAGGSRGLADTQYF. The CDR3 bases are TGTGCCAGCAGCTTAGCGGGGGGTAGCAGGGGGCTGGCAGATACGCAGTATTTT. V is TRBV7-8 and J is TRBJ2-3; 8 bases line up with TRBD1. Germline CDR1 and CDR2: SGHVS and FQNEAQ. Trimming cost V 0 bases and J 4 bases; bases outside gene matches: 12. This CDR3 comprises 18 residues.

The V gene is TRBV7-2, the J gene TRBJ2-7; 7 bases fit TRBD2. The ends lost 4 bases at V and 2 bases at J; junction bases unmatched: 11. CDR1 SGHTA and CDR2 FQGNSA come from the germline V gene. This CDR3 is built from 16 residues. This CDR3 reads CASSSHRGEGTYEQYF. The CDR3 bases are TGTGCCAGCAGCTCCCACCGGGGGGAGGGGACCTACGAGCAGTACTTC.

The rearrangement links TRBV20-1 to TRBJ2-1; 13 nucleotides line up with TRBD2. CDR3 length: 14 residues. Germline loops: CDR1 DFQATT, CDR2 SNEGSKA (reference sequence). The V and J ends lost 6 bases and 5 bases, in that order; junction bases with no gene match: 4. This CDR3 is CSATGTSGNNEQFF. CDR3 DNA: TGCAGTGCAACCGGGACTAGCGGGAACAATGAGCAGTTCTTC.

The chain recombines TRBV7-2 with TRBJ2-6; TRBD2 matches at 8 bases. The CDR3 consists of 16 residues. Germline V lookup: CDR1 SGHTA, CDR2 FQGNSA. The J segment lost 2 bases and the V segment lost 1 base, leaving 1 base of the junction unmatched. This CDR3 is CASSLDSGAGANVLTF. DNA of the CDR3: TGTGCCAGCAGCTTAGATAGCGGGGCTGGGGCCAACGTCCTGACTTTC. The full variable domain, completed using reference TRBV7-2 and TRBJ2-6, is GAGVSQSPSNKVTEKGKDVELRCDPISGHTALYWYRQSLGQGLEFLIYFQGNSAPDKSGLPSDRFSAERTGGSVSTLTIQRTQQEDSAVYLCASSLDSGAGANVLTFGAGSRLTVL.

This chain links TRBV20-1 with TRBJ1-2; D is unresolved. Germline V gene sequence: CDR1 DFQATT, CDR2 SNEGSKA (reference sequence). The V gene lost 0 bases and the J gene lost 0 bases, with 8 bases spanning the gap. This CDR3 region has 14 residues. The CDR3 coding sequence is TGCAGTGCTAGAGATCCGGTGTCTAACTATGGCTACACCTTC. This gives the protein CSARDPVSNYGYTF.

The chain joins TRBV20-1 to TRBJ1-5; D is perhaps TRBD1 (6 bases). Per the germline V gene, CDR1 is DFQATT and CDR2 is SNEGSKA (reference sequence). Deletions cut 5 bases from V and 1 base from J, with 9 bases between. This CDR3 is 13 amino acids long. CDR3 bases: TGCAGTGCTCGGACAGAGAGCAATCAGCCCCAGCATTTT. It translates to CSARTESNQPQHF.

This sequence joins TRBV7-9 and TRBJ2-3, with 8 positions matching TRBD1. CDR1 is SEHNR, CDR2 FQNEAQ, per germline (reference sequence). CDR3 length equals 19 residues. Germline trimming cut 2 bases from V and 3 bases from J; bases unmatched to any gene: 16. The DNA for the CDR3 is TGTGCCAGCAGCTTAAGATATCTCAAGACAGGGGAAGGGACAGATACGCAGTATTTT. This codes for CASSLRYLKTGEGTDTQYF.

This clonotype has only a few counts. The chain carries TRBV7-3 and TRBJ2-2; 11 nucleotides match TRBD2. Germline V gene sequence: CDR1 SGHTA, CDR2 FQGTGA. The CDR3 contains 15 residues. The ends lost 5 bases at V and 5 bases at J; junction bases unmatched: 4. CDR3 loop: CASSPRTSGTGELFF. The CDR3 DNA sequence: TGTGCCAGCAGCCCCAGGACTAGCGGGACCGGGGAGCTGTTTTTT.